These 15 T cell receptor beta chains share one sample of origin, sequenced in a study of OX40 agonist ivuxolimab in advanced cancers. Profiled with immunoSEQ multiplex PCR; TCRdb holds only in-frame clones, not every one. Counted here are under 40,000 clones, around four fifths occurring once; the ten biggest clones make up roughly 10%. Sequenced material: CD4+ or CD8+ T cells sorted from blood, taken in a trial of the OX40 agonist ivuxolimab. These receptors originate from an adult with an advanced solid tumor such as melanoma, head and neck, liver or kidney cancer.

The chain employs TRBV6-6 and TRBJ1-2; 7 bases map to TRBD1. V was pared by 5 bases and J by 7 bases, with 13 bases of the junction left unmatched. The V gene's germline CDR1 is MNHNY and CDR2 SVGAGI (reference sequence). The CDR3 length is 15 residues. The CDR3 reads CASSRTATGESGYTF. The CDR3 DNA reads TGTGCCAGCAGTCGGACTGCTACAGGGGAATCTGGCTACACCTTC.

The CDR3 bases are TGTGCCAGCAGCTCGTTCTTAGCCTACGAGCAGTACTTC. The encoded protein is CASSSFLAYEQYF. This chain links TRBV5-4 with TRBJ2-7; D remains ambiguous. The ends were cut back, 3 bases at V and 2 bases at J, with 9 bases in the middle. The CDR3 extends over 13 amino acids. Germline V gene data show CDR1 as SGHNT and CDR2 as YYREEE (reference sequence).

V is TRBV9 and J is TRBJ2-2; TRBD1 matches 8 bases. There are 14 residues in the CDR3. In germline, CDR1 is SGDLS, CDR2 YYNGEE. The trim removed 2 bases at V and 7 bases at J, leaving 4 bases unmatched. DNA of the CDR3: TGTGCCAGCAGCGTCAGGGGGCCCAGCGGGGAGCTGTTTTTT. Encoded protein: CASSVRGPSGELFF.

This rearrangement joins TRBV5-5 to TRBJ2-7, with D possibly matching TRBD2 (5 bases). The CDR3 contains 14 residues. The germline CDR1 and CDR2 sequences are SGHKS and YYEKEE (reference sequence). V shed 4 bases and J shed 3 bases, with 14 bases lying between them. The CDR3 DNA reads as TGTGCCAGCAGCATTCAAGGAGGTATCTACGAGCAGTACTTC. Encoded protein: CASSIQGGIYEQYF.

This clone was observed a single time. The DNA of the CDR3 is TGTGCCAGCAGCTCAGCCCCCAGGGTAACTAATGAAAAACTGTTTTTT. As protein: CASSSAPRVTNEKLFF. The chain uses TRBV7-6 and TRBJ1-4; D might be TRBD1 (5 bases). The CDR3 totals 16 residues. The V and J ends lost 4 bases and 1 base respectively, with 13 bases between them. Germline values: CDR1 SGHVS, CDR2 FNYEAQ.

The genes are TRBV6-5 and TRBJ2-7; D gene ambiguous. Trimming pared 6 bases from V and 3 bases from J, leaving 9 bases between. The germline gives CDR1 MNHEY, CDR2 SVGAGI. This CDR3 comprises 12 residues. CDR3 amino acids: CASRETIYEQYF. CDR3 bases: TGTGCCAGCAGGGAGACCATCTACGAGCAGTACTTC.

The V call is TRBV6-5, the J call TRBJ2-3; a weak D match, TRBD2 (5 bases). CDR3 size: 16 residues. V was pared by 0 bases and J by 6 bases, with 16 bases between. Germline V gene sequence: CDR1 MNHEY, CDR2 SVGAGI. This CDR3 is CASSYSGAEAGDTQYF. The CDR3 nucleotides are TGTGCCAGCAGTTACTCCGGTGCGGAGGCCGGGGATACGCAGTATTTT.

The chain employs TRBV19 and TRBJ1-6, with 9 bases aligning to TRBD1. Germline lookup yields CDR1 LNHDA and CDR2 SQIVND (reference sequence). V was pared by 7 bases and J by 8 bases, with 9 bases of the junction left unmatched. The CDR3 is 15 amino acids. CDR3 protein: CASNSGTGSYSPLHF. The CDR3 coding sequence is TGTGCCAGTAATTCCGGGACAGGGAGTTATTCACCCCTCCACTTT.

This sequence joins TRBV30 and TRBJ2-7, with D perhaps TRBD1 or TRBD2 (6 bases each). Deletions cut 3 bases from V and 2 bases from J, with 14 bases between. This CDR3 is 14 amino acids long. Germline assignment: CDR1 GTSNPN and CDR2 SVGIG (reference sequence). The CDR3 coding sequence is TGTGCCTGGAGAGTAGGGGGGCCCCCCTACGAGCAGTACTTC. Amino acids: CAWRVGGPPYEQYF.

This chain connects TRBV11-2 to TRBJ1-2, with D possibly matching TRBD1 (6 bases). The ends were cut back, 5 bases at V and 11 bases at J, with 24 bases in the middle. The CDR3 sequence is 15 residues long. Germline CDR1 and CDR2: SGHAT and FQNNGV. The CDR3 sequence is CASSPTQGFPRFYTF. DNA of the CDR3: TGTGCCAGCAGCCCCACCCAGGGGTTTCCCCGGTTTTACACCTTC.

J is TRBJ1-2 and V is TRBV27, with TRBD1 matching 9 bases. CDR1 MNHEY and CDR2 SMNVEV come from the germline V gene (reference sequence). After removal of 4 bases from V and 2 bases from J, the junction contained 8 bases not matched to a gene. CDR3 length equals 16 residues. Here the CDR3 DNA reads TGTGCCAGCAGTTCCCGGACAGGGGCCACCAACTATGGCTACACCTTC. It encodes CASSSRTGATNYGYTF.

This clone has a single count. The chain combines TRBV13 with TRBJ2-7; either TRBD1 or TRBD2 may fit D (6 bases each). The germline CDR1 and CDR2 sequences are PRHDT and FYEKMQ (reference sequence). Trimming removed 5 bases at V and 5 bases at J, with 16 bases between. This CDR3 region has 14 residues. The CDR3 region is CASSVGGPANEQYF. In nucleotides, the CDR3 is TGTGCCAGCAGCGTCGGGGGCCCCGCGAACGAGCAGTACTTC.

This clone came up once. This sequence joins TRBV9 and TRBJ2-7; unclear D gene. Germline V gives CDR1 SGDLS, CDR2 YYNGEE. The CDR3 has 15 residues. Trimming cost V 3 bases and J 4 bases, with 17 bases left between them. CDR3 DNA: TGTGCCAGCAGCGCACAGAGCTTGCGCATATACGAGCAGTACTTC. This codes for CASSAQSLRIYEQYF.

This clone was observed a few times. The chain couples TRBV7-9 to TRBJ2-1, with 12 bases lining up with TRBD2. The CDR3 runs 15 residues. Trimming at V came to 5 bases and at J to 2 bases, leaving 1 base not matched to a gene. Germline assignment: CDR1 SEHNR and CDR2 FQNEAQ (reference sequence). The CDR3 DNA reads TGTGCCAGCAGCCCTAGCGGGGGGGCCTACAATGAGCAGTTCTTC. Encoded protein: CASSPSGGAYNEQFF. Based on the CDR3 plus reference TRBV7-9 and TRBJ2-1, the full variable domain is DTGVSQNPRHKITKRGQNVTFRCDPISEHNRLYWYRQTLGQGPEFLTYFQNEAQLEKSRLLSDRFSAERPKGSFSTLEIQRTEQGDSAMYLCASSPSGGAYNEQFFGPGTRLTVL.

The V call is TRBV18, the J call TRBJ1-1; D is unresolved. Germline V CDR1 and CDR2: KGHSH, LQKENI. This CDR3 comprises 15 residues. V shed 2 bases and J shed 11 bases, with 21 bases lying between them. The CDR3 loop reads CASSPSGKRSVDAFF. The CDR3 region has the DNA TGTGCCAGCTCACCATCGGGGAAAAGGAGTGTGGATGCTTTCTTT.